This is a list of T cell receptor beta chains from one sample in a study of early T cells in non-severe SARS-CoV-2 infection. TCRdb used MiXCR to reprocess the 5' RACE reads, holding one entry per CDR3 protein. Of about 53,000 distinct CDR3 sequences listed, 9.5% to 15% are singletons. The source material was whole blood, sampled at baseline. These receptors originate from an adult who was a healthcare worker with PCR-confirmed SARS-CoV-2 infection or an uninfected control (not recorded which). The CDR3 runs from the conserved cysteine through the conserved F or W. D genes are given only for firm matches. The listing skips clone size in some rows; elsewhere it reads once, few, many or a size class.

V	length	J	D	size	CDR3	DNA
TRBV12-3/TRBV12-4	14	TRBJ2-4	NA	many	CASSPNSVRGIQYF	TGTGCCAGCAGTCCTAATTCCGTGCGTGGCATTCAGTACTTC
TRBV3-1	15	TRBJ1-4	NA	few	CASTTRRGAGEKLFF	TGTGCCAGCACCACAAGAAGGGGTGCGGGTGAAAAACTGTTTTTT
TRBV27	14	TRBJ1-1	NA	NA	CASSFDLLNTEAFF	TGTGCCAGCAGTTTCGACCTCCTGAACACTGAAGCTTTCTTT
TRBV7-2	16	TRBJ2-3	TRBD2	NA	CASSLGASGNTDTQYF	TGTGCCAGCAGCTTAGGGGCTAGCGGGAACACAGATACGCAGTATTTT
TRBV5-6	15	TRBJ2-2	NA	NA	CASSLGGVPTGELFF	TGTGCCAGCAGCTTGGGCGGGGTTCCGACCGGGGAGCTGTTTTTT
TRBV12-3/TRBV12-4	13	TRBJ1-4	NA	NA	CASSLQGPGKLFF	TGTGCCAGCAGTTTGCAGGGCCCGGGGAAACTGTTTTTT
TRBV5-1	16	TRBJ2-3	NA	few	CASSPGRGWETDTQYF	TGCGCCAGCAGCCCGGGGCGGGGCTGGGAGACAGATACGCAGTATTTT
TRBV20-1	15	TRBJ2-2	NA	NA	CSAPPAGSNTGELFF	TGCAGTGCCCCCCCCGCGGGGTCGAACACCGGGGAGCTGTTTTTT
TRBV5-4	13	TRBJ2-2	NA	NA	CASPNQNTGELFF	TGTGCCAGCCCCAACCAGAACACCGGGGAGCTGTTTTTT
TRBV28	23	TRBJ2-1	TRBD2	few	CASRRRGITGTTRDSSSYNEQFF	TGTGCCAGCAGGCGTCGGGGGATTACCGGGACTACCCGGGACTCGAGCTCCTACAATGAGCAGTTCTTC
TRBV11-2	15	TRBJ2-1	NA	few	CASSLTHETPRGQFF	TGTGCCAGCAGCTTGACCCATGAGACTCCAAGGGGGCAGTTCTTC
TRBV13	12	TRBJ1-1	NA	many	CASSIQNTEAFF	TGTGCCAGCAGCATTCAAAACACTGAAGCTTTCTTT
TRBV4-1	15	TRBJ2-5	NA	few	CASSKGRADQETQYF	TGCGCCAGCAGCAAAGGAAGGGCAGACCAAGAGACCCAGTACTTC
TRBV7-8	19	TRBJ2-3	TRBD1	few	CASSYPPWAGQGIRDTQYF	TGTGCCAGCAGCTACCCACCGTGGGCCGGACAGGGGATTAGGGATACGCAGTATTTT
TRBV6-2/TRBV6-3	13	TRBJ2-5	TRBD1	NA	CASSYSDRETQYF	TGTGCCAGCAGTTACTCGGACAGGGAGACCCAGTACTTC
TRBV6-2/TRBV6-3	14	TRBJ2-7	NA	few	CASSKGVTAYEQYF	TGTGCCAGCAGTAAAGGGGTAACGGCTTACGAGCAGTACTTC
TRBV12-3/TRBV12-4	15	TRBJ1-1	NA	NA	CASSPGSGRNTGAFF	TGTGCCAGCAGCCCCGGATCTGGGAGGAACACTGGAGCTTTCTTT
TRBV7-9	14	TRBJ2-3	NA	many	CASSWEGSTDTQYF	TGTGCCAGCAGTTGGGAAGGGAGCACAGATACGCAGTATTTT
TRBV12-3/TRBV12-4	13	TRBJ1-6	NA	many	CASSKIINSPLHF	TGTGCCAGCAGCAAGATTATTAACTCACCCCTCCACTTT
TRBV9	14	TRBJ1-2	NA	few	CASSVGLQDYGYTF	TGTGCCAGCAGCGTAGGGCTCCAGGACTATGGCTACACCTTC
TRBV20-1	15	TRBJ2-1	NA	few	CSARDWGSGHGEQFF	TGCAGTGCTAGAGATTGGGGGTCAGGCCACGGTGAGCAGTTCTTC
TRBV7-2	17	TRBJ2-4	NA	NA	CASSLASGLDPRNIQYF	TGTGCCAGCAGCTTAGCGAGCGGGCTGGACCCAAGGAACATTCAGTACTTC
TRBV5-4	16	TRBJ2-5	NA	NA	CASSIAQVWNQETQYF	TGTGCCAGCAGCATTGCCCAGGTCTGGAACCAAGAGACCCAGTACTTC
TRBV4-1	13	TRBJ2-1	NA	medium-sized	CASSQGDGGEQFF	TGCGCCAGCAGCCAGGGAGATGGGGGGGAGCAGTTCTTC
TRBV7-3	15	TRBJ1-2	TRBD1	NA	CASSPTGQAWGGYTF	TGTGCCAGCAGCCCGACGGGACAGGCGTGGGGTGGCTACACCTTC
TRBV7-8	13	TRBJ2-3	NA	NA	CASSSRPGDTQYF	TGTGCCAGCAGCTCCCGACCCGGGGATACGCAGTATTTT
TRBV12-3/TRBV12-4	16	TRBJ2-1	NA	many	CASSSPLGTVDNEQFF	TGTGCCAGCAGTTCCCCCCTGGGAACGGTTGACAATGAGCAGTTCTTC
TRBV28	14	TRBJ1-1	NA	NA	CASLEGGLNTEAFF	TGTGCCAGCCTGGAAGGGGGGCTGAACACTGAAGCTTTCTTT
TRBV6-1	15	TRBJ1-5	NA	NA	CASRQGDTSNQPQHF	TGTGCCAGCAGACAAGGGGACACTTCCAATCAGCCCCAGCATTTT
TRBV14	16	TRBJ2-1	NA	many	CASSPLGESSYNEQFF	TGTGCCAGCAGCCCACTTGGAGAAAGCTCCTACAATGAGCAGTTCTTC
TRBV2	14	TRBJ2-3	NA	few	CASQTQRSTDTQYF	TGTGCCAGCCAGACACAGAGAAGCACAGATACGCAGTATTTT